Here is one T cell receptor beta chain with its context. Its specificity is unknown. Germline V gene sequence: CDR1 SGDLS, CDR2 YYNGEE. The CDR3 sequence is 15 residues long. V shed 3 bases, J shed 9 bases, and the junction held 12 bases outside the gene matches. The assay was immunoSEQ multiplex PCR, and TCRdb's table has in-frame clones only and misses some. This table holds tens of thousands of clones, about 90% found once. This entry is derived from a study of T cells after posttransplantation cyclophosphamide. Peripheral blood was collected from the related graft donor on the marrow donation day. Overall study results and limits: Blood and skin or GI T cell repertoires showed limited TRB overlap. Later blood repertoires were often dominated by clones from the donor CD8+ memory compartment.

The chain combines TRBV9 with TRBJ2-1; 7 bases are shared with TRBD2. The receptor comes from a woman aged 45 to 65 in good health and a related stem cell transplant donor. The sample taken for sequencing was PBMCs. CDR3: CASSGSGRVFGEQFF. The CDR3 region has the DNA TGTGCCAGCAGCGGTAGTGGGAGGGTGTTCGGTGAGCAGTTCTTC.